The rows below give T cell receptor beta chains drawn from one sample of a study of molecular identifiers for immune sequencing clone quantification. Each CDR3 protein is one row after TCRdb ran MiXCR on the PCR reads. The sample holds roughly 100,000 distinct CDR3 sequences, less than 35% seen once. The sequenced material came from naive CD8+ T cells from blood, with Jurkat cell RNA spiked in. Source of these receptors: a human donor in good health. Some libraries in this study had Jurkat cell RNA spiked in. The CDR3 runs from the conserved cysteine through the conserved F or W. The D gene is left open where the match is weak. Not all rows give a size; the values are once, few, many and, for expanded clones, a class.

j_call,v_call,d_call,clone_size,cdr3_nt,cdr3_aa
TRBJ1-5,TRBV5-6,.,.,TGTGCCAGCAGGGACTGGGGGTCGGGCCAGCCCCAGCATTTT,CASRDWGSGQPQHF
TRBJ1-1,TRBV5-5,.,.,TGTGCCAGCAGCTATCTGGACACCATGAACACTGAAGCTTTCTTT,CASSYLDTMNTEAFF
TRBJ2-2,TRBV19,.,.,TGTGCCAGTAGTATAGGACTGGGGATGTACACCGGGGAGCTGTTTTTT,CASSIGLGMYTGELFF
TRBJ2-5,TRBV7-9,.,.,TGTGCCTGCAGCTCTGCACGTTACAGGCTACAAGAGACCCAGTACTTC,CACSSARYRLQETQYF
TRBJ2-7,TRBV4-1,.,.,TGCGCCAGCAGCCCGCAAATTACTTACAGCTCCTACGAGCAGTACTTC,CASSPQITYSSYEQYF
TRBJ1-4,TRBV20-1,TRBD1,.,TGCAGTGCTAGAGAAACAGGGGCAGGGGAAAAACTGTCTTTT,CSARETGAGEKLSF
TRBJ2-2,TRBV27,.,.,TGTGCCAGCAGTTTCAAGGGTTGGGGCACCGGGGAGCTGTTTTTT,CASSFKGWGTGELFF
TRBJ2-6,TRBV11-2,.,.,TGTGCCAGCAGTTTTAACGTCCTGACTTTC,CASSFNVLTF
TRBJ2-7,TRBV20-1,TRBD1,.,TGCAGTGCTAGGACCCGGGACAGCTCCTACGAGCAGTACTTC,CSARTRDSSYEQYF
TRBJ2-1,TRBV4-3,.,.,TGCGCCAGCAGCCAAGATTGGGGGAGCTCCTACAATGAGCAGTTCTTC,CASSQDWGSSYNEQFF
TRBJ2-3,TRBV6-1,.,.,.,CACSASTDTQYF
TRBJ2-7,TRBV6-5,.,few,TGTGCCAGCAGTTACTCGAGTAGCTACGAGCAGTACTTC,CASSYSSSYEQYF
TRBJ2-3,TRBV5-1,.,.,TGCGCCAGCAGCCCTCCGGAAAAGGGAACGCAGTATTTT,CASSPPEKGTQYF
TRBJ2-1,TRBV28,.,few,TGTGCCAGCAGTTCACAGGGCTATGAGCAGTTCTTC,CASSSQGYEQFF
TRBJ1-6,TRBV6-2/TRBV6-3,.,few,TGTGCCAGCAGTTTCCCCGGACAGAGAAATTCACCCCTCCACTTT,CASSFPGQRNSPLHF
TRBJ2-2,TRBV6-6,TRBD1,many,TGTGCCAGCAGTTCCCTACAGGGGGCGCAGACCGGGGAGCTGTTTTTT,CASSSLQGAQTGELFF
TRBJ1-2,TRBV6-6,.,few,TGTGCCAGCAGTCCAGGAGTACATAACTATGGCTACACCTTC,CASSPGVHNYGYTF
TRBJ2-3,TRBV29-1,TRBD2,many,TGCAGCGTGCTAGCGGGAGCACCAGATACGCAGTATTTT,CSVLAGAPDTQYF
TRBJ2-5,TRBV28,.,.,TGTGCCAGCAGTTTAAATCGTTTGAGGGGGAATCTTAGGCAAGAGACCCAGTACTTC,CASSLNRLRGNLRQETQYF
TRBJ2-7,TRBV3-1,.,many,TGTGCCAGCAGCCAAGAACTAGCCTACTCCGAGCAGTACTTC,CASSQELAYSEQYF
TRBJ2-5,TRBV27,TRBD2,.,TGTGCCAGCAGTTCTACGGTAGCGGGAGTAGCTGAGACCCAGTACTTC,CASSSTVAGVAETQYF
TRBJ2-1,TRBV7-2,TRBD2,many,TGTGCCAGCAGCCAGACTAGCGGGAATAATGAGCAGTTCTTC,CASSQTSGNNEQFF
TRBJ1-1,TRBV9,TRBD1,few,TGTGCCAGCAGCGTGGGACAGGGGGCGGCTGAAGCTTTCTTT,CASSVGQGAAEAFF
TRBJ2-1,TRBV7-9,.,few,TGTGCCAGCAGCTCACAGAATAACAATGAGCAGTTCTTC,CASSSQNNNEQFF
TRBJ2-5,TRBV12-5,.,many,TGTGCTAGTGGTTCACAAGAGACCCAGTACTTC,CASGSQETQYF
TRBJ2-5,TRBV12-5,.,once,TGTGCTAGTGGTTTGGATCCGGGACGGGGGGCAGAGACCCAGTACTTC,CASGLDPGRGAETQYF